Listed here are 17 T cell receptor beta chains from one sample, sequenced in a study of T cells in Graves' hyperthyroidism and ophthalmopathy. RNA transcripts yielded amplified TCR beta CDR3 regions. First-round RT-PCR targeting the TCR CDR3 was performed with the HTBI primer set. TCRdb reprocessed the multiplex PCR reads via MiXCR and lists one record per CDR3 protein. The data hold some 400,000 distinct CDR3 sequences, with around 13% observed a single time. Sequencing input: blood. The receptor source for this set is a woman aged 55-69 years with Graves' hyperthyroidism.

Comments on this clonotype: A much bigger clone sits one base away, suggesting this may be a read error. V usage is TRBV4-1 and J usage is TRBJ2-7; D may be TRBD2 (6 bases). Germline V gene sequence: CDR1 MGHRA, CDR2 YSYEKL. The CDR3 sequence is 16 residues long. V lost 1 base and J 1 base, leaving 14 bases between the germline ends. CDR3 bases: TGCGCCAGCAGCCAAGGACTCGGGAGACGGTCCTACGAGCAGTACTTC. This codes for CASSQGLGRRSYEQYF.

Ten or more counts support this clonotype. J is TRBJ2-5 and V is TRBV28; 7 bases are shared with TRBD2. The trim removed 3 bases at V and 5 bases at J, leaving 9 bases unmatched. This CDR3 has 15 amino acids. CDR1 is MDHEN and CDR2 is SYDVKM in the germline V gene. For the CDR3, the DNA is TGTGCCAGCAGTTTTAGTATCGGGAGGATGGAGACCCAGTACTTC. This codes for CASSFSIGRMETQYF.

Ten or more counts support this clonotype. The CDR3 is CASSPPGVTEAFF. The CDR3 DNA is TGTGCCAGCAGCCCCCCGGGGGTCACTGAAGCTTTCTTT. The chain carries TRBV7-8 and TRBJ1-1; D may be TRBD1 (5 bases). The CDR3 covers 13 residues. Germline lookup yields CDR1 SGHVS and CDR2 FQNEAQ. V lost 5 bases, J lost 4 bases, and 11 bases lay in between.

This clonotype was seen at least ten times. The CDR3 loop is CASRTGTSVNEQFF. DNA of the CDR3: TGTGCCAGCAGGACCGGGACTAGCGTCAATGAGCAGTTCTTC. The chain is built from TRBV12-3 or TRBV12-4 and TRBJ2-1; 10 bases line up with TRBD2. V shed 6 bases, J shed 6 bases, and the junction held 5 bases outside the gene matches. The CDR3 has 14 residues.

This clonotype was found many times. The genes are TRBV7-2 and TRBJ2-3; TRBD2 matches at 13 bases. This CDR3 is 16 amino acids long. The V gene end was trimmed by 3 bases and the J gene end by 2 bases; junction bases not matched to a gene: 2. CDR1 is SGHTA and CDR2 is FQGNSA in the germline V gene. The DNA for the CDR3 is TGTGCCAGCAGCTTCACTAGCGGGAGGGCCACAGATACGCAGTATTTT. Its translation: CASSFTSGRATDTQYF.

This clonotype was seen repeatedly, ten times or more. V and J are TRBV27 and TRBJ2-1; a weak D match, TRBD2 (6 bases). V was shortened by 5 bases and J by 8 bases, with 19 bases between the two germline ends. The CDR3 totals 15 residues. Germline V gene data show CDR1 as MNHEY and CDR2 as SMNVEV (reference sequence). The CDR3 DNA reads as TGTGCCAGCAGTATCTCGGGAGCTCGTTCGGATGAGCAGTTCTTC. This codes for CASSISGARSDEQFF.

This clonotype was seen at least ten times. The chain has TRBV5-6 and TRBJ1-2; D gene uncertain. This CDR3 has 13 amino acids. Looked up from germline, CDR1 is SGHDT and CDR2 is YYEEEE. Trimming stripped 0 bases from V and 4 bases from J, with 7 bases between. The CDR3 DNA follows: TGTGCCAGCAGCTTGGGAGGTCTCTATGGCTACACCTTC. The encoded protein is CASSLGGLYGYTF. The full variable domain, in which reference TRBV5-6 and TRBJ1-2 provide the parts outside the CDR3, is DAGVTQSPTHLIKTRGQQVTLRCSPKSGHDTVSWYQQALGQGPQFIFQYYEEEERQRGNFPDRFSGHQFPNYSSELNVNALLLGDSALYLCASSLGGLYGYTFGSGTRLTVV.

This clonotype has a single count. This chain links TRBV20-1 with TRBJ2-7; 9 nucleotides agree with TRBD2. There are 14 residues in the CDR3. Germline V gene lookup returns CDR1 DFQATT and CDR2 SNEGSKA (reference sequence). With V trimmed by 6 bases and J by 0 bases, 6 bases remained unmatched. CDR3 coding DNA: TGCAGTGCGGTACTAGCGGGCCCCTCCTACGAGCAGTACTTC. The encoded protein is CSAVLAGPSYEQYF.

The chain recombines TRBV6-1 with TRBJ1-5; possibly TRBD1 for D (5 bases). There are 15 residues in the CDR3. CDR1 is MNHNS, CDR2 SASEGT, per germline. Trimming stripped 5 bases from V and 4 bases from J, with 15 bases between. The CDR3 DNA sequence: TGTGCCAGCAGTACTGGGAGGGGAGGGAATCAGCCCCAGCATTTT. The encoded protein is CASSTGRGGNQPQHF.

In this sample, this clonotype turned up many times. This chain joins TRBV20-1 and TRBJ2-3; D gene ambiguous. The CDR3 is 11 amino acids. Per germline, CDR1 DFQATT and CDR2 SNEGSKA (reference sequence). The V end was cut by 4 bases, the J end by 4 bases, with 6 bases between. This CDR3 reads CSATPSDTQYF. In DNA form, the CDR3 reads TGCAGTGCTACTCCATCAGATACGCAGTATTTT.

This clonotype was found many times. The chain recombines TRBV6-1 with TRBJ2-2; 9 bases line up with TRBD2. The V and J ends lost 0 bases and 6 bases, in that order; junction bases with no gene match: 11. The V gene's germline CDR1 is MNHNS and CDR2 SASEGT. The CDR3 loop spans 18 amino acids. The CDR3 sequence: CASSEAGSVAGAPGELFF. The CDR3 DNA reads as TGTGCCAGCAGTGAAGCCGGGTCCGTAGCGGGAGCGCCCGGGGAGCTGTTTTTT.

The chain couples TRBV10-3 to TRBJ2-1, with 8 bases fitting TRBD2. The germline CDR1 and CDR2 sequences are ENHRY and SYGVKD. With V trimmed by 0 bases and J by 5 bases, 6 bases remained unmatched. This CDR3 has 16 residues. The CDR3 nucleotides are TGTGCCATCAGTGAGTCAAGCGGGAGCCTGGACAATGAGCAGTTCTTC. This gives the protein CAISESSGSLDNEQFF.

In regard to this clonotype: The junction shows a germline mismatch at one end, possibly a read error. The CDR3 loop reads CASSQDPDRVTRISYEQYF. For the CDR3, the DNA is TGCGCCAGCAGCCAAGATCCGGACAGAGTCACTAGGATATCCTACGAGCAGTACTTC. The chain combines TRBV7-9 with TRBJ2-7; TRBD1 might be the D (6 bases). The CDR3 sequence is 19 residues long. CDR1 SEHNR and CDR2 FQNEAQ come from the germline V gene (reference sequence).

This clonotype was counted a few times. The DNA for the CDR3 is TGCGCCAGCAGCTTGGCTGCAGGGAGCGGCTACACCTTC. It specifies CASSLAAGSGYTF. The J gene is TRBJ1-2, the V gene TRBV5-1; tentatively, D is TRBD1 (5 bases). Trimming shortened V by 0 bases and J by 8 bases, and 11 bases separated the two germline ends. The length of the CDR3 is 13 residues. The germline gives CDR1 SGHRS, CDR2 YFSETQ.

This clonotype was counted many times. This chain uses TRBV6-2 or TRBV6-3 with TRBJ2-3, with D unclear. The V end was cut by 3 bases, the J end by 2 bases, with 12 bases between. Germline CDR1 reads MNHEY; CDR2 reads SVGEGT. The CDR3 sequence is 15 residues long. CDR3 nucleotides: TGTGCCAGCAGTTATGAGCTTCCCCTCACAGATACGCAGTATTTT. The encoded protein is CASSYELPLTDTQYF.

This clonotype came up many times. This rearrangement joins TRBV2 to TRBJ1-6; no clear D. The ends were cut back, 3 bases at V and 6 bases at J, with 9 bases in the middle. The CDR3 length is 14 residues. The germline CDR1 and CDR2 sequences are SNHLY and FYNNEI. CDR3 protein: CASSDSGFNSPLHF. The DNA for the CDR3 is TGTGCCAGCAGTGATAGCGGATTTAATTCACCCCTCCACTTT. Looking up the rest from reference TRBV2 and TRBJ1-6 gives the full variable domain: EPEVTQTPSHQVTQMGQEVILRCVPISNHLYFYWYRQILGQKVEFLVSFYNNEISEKSEIFDDQFSVERPDGSNFTLKIRSTKLEDSAMYFCASSDSGFNSPLHFGNGTRLTVT.

The chain is built from TRBV9 and TRBJ2-3, with a weak D call TRBD2 (6 bases). Germline loops: CDR1 SGDLS, CDR2 YYNGEE. This CDR3 has 15 residues. Trimming shortened V by 1 base and J by 0 bases, and 9 bases separated the two germline ends. The CDR3: CASSVSAGSTDTQYF. The CDR3 DNA is TGTGCCAGCAGCGTATCAGCGGGCAGCACAGATACGCAGTATTTT.